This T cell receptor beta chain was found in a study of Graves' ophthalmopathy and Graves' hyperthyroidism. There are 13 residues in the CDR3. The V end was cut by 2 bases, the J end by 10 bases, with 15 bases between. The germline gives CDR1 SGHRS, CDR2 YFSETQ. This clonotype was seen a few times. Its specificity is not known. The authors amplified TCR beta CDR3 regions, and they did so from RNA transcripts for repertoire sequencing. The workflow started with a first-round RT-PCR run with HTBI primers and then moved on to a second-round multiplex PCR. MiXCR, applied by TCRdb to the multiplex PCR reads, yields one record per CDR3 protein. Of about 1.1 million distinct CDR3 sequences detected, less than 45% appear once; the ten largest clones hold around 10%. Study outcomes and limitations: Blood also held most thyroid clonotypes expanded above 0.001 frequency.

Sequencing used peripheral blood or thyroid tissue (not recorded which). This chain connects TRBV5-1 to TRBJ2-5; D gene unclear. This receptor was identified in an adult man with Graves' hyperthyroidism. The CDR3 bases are TGCGCCAGCAGCTTAGCCCTAGAGCTTTTCCAGTACTTC. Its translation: CASSLALELFQYF.